This T cell receptor beta chain was captured in a study of cytomegalovirus exposure and HLA in healthy donors. CDR3 length: 14 residues. The V end was cut by 5 bases, the J end by 7 bases, with 14 bases between. Germline V CDR1 and CDR2: MNHNS, SASEGT. PCR primers comprised 60 Vbeta and 13 Jbeta primers. Repertoires were generated with immunoSEQ multiplex PCR, while TCRdb's copy carries only in-frame clones and drops some. The data show about 59,000 clones, 80% seen once. The specimen was PBMCs. This chain uses TRBV6-1 with TRBJ2-2; TRBD1 is a possible D gene (6 bases). The sequence derives from a woman aged 40 to 55 in good health and CMV-seronegative. The CDR3 nucleotides read TGTGCCAGCAGTACAGGGAGTAGTGGCGGGGAGCTGTTTTTT. Residues: CASSTGSSGGELFF.